The 15 T cell receptor beta chains below all came from one sample that was sequenced in a study of blood T cell repertoires in COVID-19. TCRdb keeps only in-frame clones here, not all; method: immunoSEQ multiplex PCR. The sample includes about 220,000 clones, 75% to 85% of them seen just once. The sequenced material came from peripheral blood. The receptors were gathered from a woman in her 70s with COVID-19, enrolled during active disease.

The V gene is TRBV6-6, the J gene TRBJ2-3; tentatively, D is TRBD2 (5 bases). V lost 6 bases and J lost 1, with 14 bases in between. The CDR3 contains 15 residues. Looked up from germline, CDR1 is MNHNY and CDR2 is SVGAGI (reference sequence). The CDR3: CASSQSGPRTDTQYF. The CDR3 DNA reads TGTGCCAGCAGCCAGAGCGGTCCACGCACAGATACGCAGTATTTT.

This chain links TRBV7-3 with TRBJ2-2; D not resolved. The V gene's germline CDR1 is SGHTA and CDR2 FQGTGA. V was clipped by 6 bases and J by 7 bases, with 18 bases between them. The CDR3 has 15 amino acids. The CDR3 sequence: CASRGPTNKGGELFF. In DNA, the CDR3 is TGTGCCAGCAGAGGCCCAACTAATAAAGGCGGGGAGCTGTTTTTT.

The gene calls are TRBV30 and TRBJ1-1; unclear D gene. Trimming removed 2 bases from V and 1 base from J, with 11 bases in between. This CDR3 region has 14 residues. Germline-derived CDR1 and CDR2 are GTSNPN and SVGIG (reference sequence). CDR3 sequence (DNA): TGTGCCTGGAGTCCGGGAAGAAAGAACACTGAAGCTTTCTTT. It codes for CAWSPGRKNTEAFF.

This clone has ten or more counts. Other DNA sequences in the sample encode the same CDR3. V and J are TRBV28 and TRBJ2-1, with 12 bases aligning to TRBD2. This CDR3 is 14 amino acids long. The germline V gene has CDR1 MDHEN and CDR2 SYDVKM. Unmatched junction bases numbered 4, after V lost 6 bases and J lost 7 bases. The CDR3: CASRLAGGRNEQFF. The CDR3 DNA is TGTGCCAGCAGACTAGCGGGGGGTCGGAATGAGCAGTTCTTC.

The rearrangement uses TRBV28 and TRBJ2-1; D is uncertain. The CDR3 spans 11 residues. With 6 bases removed from V and 8 bases from J, the gap between germline ends came to 8 bases. The germline V gene encodes CDR1 MDHEN and CDR2 SYDVKM. CDR3 sequence reads: CASSPKYEQFF. In nucleotides, the CDR3 is TGTGCCAGCAGCCCAAAATATGAGCAGTTCTTC.

This clone appeared many times. This chain connects TRBV7-9 to TRBJ1-1; a weak D match, TRBD1 (5 bases). Deletions cut 4 bases from V and 1 base from J, with 13 bases between. The CDR3 has 15 amino acids. Germline lookup yields CDR1 SEHNR and CDR2 FQNEAQ (reference sequence). The CDR3 coding sequence is TGTGCCAGCAGCTCCGACGGGGGGGAGAACACTGAAGCTTTCTTT. Residues: CASSSDGGENTEAFF.

This clone appeared a few times. This chain joins TRBV7-2 and TRBJ2-5; TRBD2 matches 9 bases. Germline CDR1 and CDR2: SGHTA and FQGNSA. This CDR3 region has 16 residues. With 2 bases clipped from V and 2 bases from J, the junction kept 6 bases outside the gene matches. CDR3: CASSLSGLALQETQYF. In nucleotides, the CDR3 is TGTGCCAGCAGCTTATCTGGACTAGCGCTACAAGAGACCCAGTACTTC.

This chain joins TRBV5-4 and TRBJ2-5, with TRBD2 matching over 7 bases. Germline-derived CDR1 and CDR2 are SGHNT and YYREEE (reference sequence). V gave up 0 bases and J gave up 1 base; unmatched junction bases: 3. This CDR3 comprises 15 residues. The CDR3 DNA reads as TGTGCCAGCAGCTTGGGGGGGGGAGTCCAAGAGACCCAGTACTTC. Translating it yields CASSLGGGVQETQYF.

This chain's CDR3 is CAWSVGSSRDEQFF. CDR3 in DNA: TGTGCCTGGAGTGTAGGGTCTTCGCGGGATGAGCAGTTCTTC. This sequence joins TRBV30 and TRBJ2-1; D may be TRBD2 (5 bases). The germline V gene encodes CDR1 GTSNPN and CDR2 SVGIG (reference sequence). The CDR3 covers 14 residues. V lost 0 bases to trimming and J lost 8 bases, with 14 bases between them.

V is TRBV14 and J is TRBJ1-3, with a possible D match to TRBD1 (5 bases). The CDR3 contains 13 residues. V lost 7 bases and J 0 bases, leaving 7 bases between the germline ends. CDR1 SGHDN and CDR2 FVKESK come from the germline V gene. This CDR3 is CASKQASGNTIYF. For the CDR3, the DNA is TGTGCCAGCAAACAGGCCTCTGGAAACACCATATATTTT.

This clone appeared once. The V and J genes are TRBV11-1 and TRBJ1-1; D gene uncertain. Trimming removed 6 bases from V and 5 bases from J, with 22 bases in between. This CDR3 spans 16 amino acids. CDR1 and CDR2 (germline): SGHAT, FQDESV (reference sequence). The CDR3 protein is CASRPSFSMFGTEAFF. In DNA form, the CDR3 reads TGTGCCAGCAGGCCATCCTTTTCGATGTTCGGGACTGAAGCTTTCTTT. Based on the CDR3 plus reference TRBV11-1 and TRBJ1-1, the full variable domain is EAEVAQSPRYKITEKSQAVAFWCDPISGHATLYWYRQILGQGPELLVQFQDESVVDDSQLPKDRFSAERLKGVDSTLKIQPAELGDSAMYLCASRPSFSMFGTEAFFGQGTRLTVV.

This rearrangement joins TRBV5-6 to TRBJ2-2, with 9 bases matching TRBD1. Germline CDR1 and CDR2: SGHDT and YYEEEE. The CDR3 loop spans 15 amino acids. Losses at the gene ends were 5 bases for V and 6 bases for J; bases not matched to a gene: 8. CDR3 DNA: TGTGCCAGCAGTCCCGTAAACAGGGGGCCCGGGGAGCTGTTTTTT. Its protein product is CASSPVNRGPGELFF.

This chain joins TRBV28 and TRBJ1-1; 12 bases are a match to TRBD1. J was trimmed by 10 bases and V by 2 bases; bases with no gene match: 8. CDR3 size: 15 residues. In germline, CDR1 is MDHEN, CDR2 SYDVKM. CDR3 sequence reads: CASSLLRDRGLGAFF. CDR3 DNA sequence: TGTGCCAGCAGTTTACTCCGGGACAGGGGGCTTGGAGCTTTCTTT.

The chain employs TRBV9 and TRBJ1-4; no definite D call. Trimming shortened V by 0 bases and J by 3 bases, and 9 bases separated the two germline ends. The germline gives CDR1 SGDLS, CDR2 YYNGEE. The CDR3 runs to 15 residues. The CDR3, as DNA: TGTGCCAGCAGCGTAGGATTATCGGCTAATGAAAAACTGTTTTTT. As protein: CASSVGLSANEKLFF.

This chain links TRBV24-1 with TRBJ2-3; 9 nucleotides align to TRBD1. CDR1 is KGHDR and CDR2 is SFDVKD in the germline V gene. This CDR3 spans 17 amino acids. With 4 bases clipped from V and 7 bases from J, the junction kept 14 bases outside the gene matches. In nucleotides, the CDR3 is TGTGCCACCAGTGAAGGGTCACTGGTGGGACAGGGACATACGCAGTATTTT. Protein: CATSEGSLVGQGHTQYF.